These 14 T cell receptor beta chains were all obtained from the same sample, sequenced in a study of blood T cell repertoires in COVID-19. Clones were sequenced by immunoSEQ multiplex PCR, and TCRdb holds only the in-frame ones, with some missing. The sample lists 5,000 to 7,000 clones; 90% to 95% were seen once. Sequencing input: peripheral blood. Every receptor here comes from a human donor in a cohort sampled during active COVID-19.

This chain uses TRBV7-9 with TRBJ2-2; tentative D call: TRBD2 (5 bases). Germline V gene lookup returns CDR1 SEHNR and CDR2 FQNEAQ (reference sequence). The length of the CDR3 is 17 residues. Trimming stripped 4 bases from V and 5 bases from J, with 20 bases between. As DNA, the CDR3 is TGTGCCAGCAGCTCCCCTGATGACGGGGTGGGGACCGGGGAGCTGTTTTTT. Protein: CASSSPDDGVGTGELFF.

The genes are TRBV27 and TRBJ1-6, with D perhaps matching TRBD1 (5 bases). The CDR3 totals 14 residues. Germline V lookup: CDR1 MNHEY, CDR2 SMNVEV (reference sequence). The V end lost 2 bases, the J end lost 7 bases, and 9 bases lay between the germline ends. The chain's CDR3 is CASSLGAGNSPLHF. The CDR3 DNA reads as TGTGCCAGCAGTTTAGGGGCCGGCAATTCACCCCTCCACTTT.

This chain's CDR3 is CASSLNQGGNTEAFF. The CDR3 nucleotides read TGTGCCAGCAGCTTAAATCAGGGAGGGAACACTGAAGCTTTCTTT. The rearrangement links TRBV7-6 to TRBJ1-1; D possibly corresponds to TRBD1 (5 bases). This CDR3 has 15 amino acids. V dropped 2 bases and J dropped 1 base, with 11 bases sitting between them. The germline V gene encodes CDR1 SGHVS and CDR2 FNYEAQ.

V and J are TRBV12-3 or TRBV12-4 and TRBJ2-1, with TRBD2 matching over 8 bases. V lost 2 bases, J lost 15 bases, and 9 bases stayed unmatched. The CDR3 has 13 residues. The CDR3 loop reads CASSLRAGGLLFF. The CDR3 nucleotides read TGTGCCAGCAGTTTACGTGCGGGAGGACTTCTGTTCTTC.

The chain links TRBV7-9 to TRBJ2-3, with 9 nucleotides matching TRBD1. V shed 4 bases and J 3 bases; nucleotides not matched to a gene: 5. The CDR3 extends over 15 amino acids. Germline V gene lookup returns CDR1 SEHNR and CDR2 FQNEAQ (reference sequence). CDR3 residues: CASSSGQGLTDTQYF. CDR3 nucleotides: TGTGCCAGCAGCTCCGGACAGGGGCTGACAGATACGCAGTATTTT.

This clone was recorded only once. The gene calls are TRBV5-1 and TRBJ1-1; D is ambiguous. This CDR3 contains 13 residues. V lost 9 bases, J lost 0 bases, and 12 bases lay in between. Germline CDR1 and CDR2: SGHRS and YFSETQ. The CDR3 reads CATRGSMNTEAFF. CDR3 DNA sequence: TGCGCCACAAGAGGGTCCATGAACACTGAAGCTTTCTTT. Full variable domain (rest looked up from reference TRBV5-1 and TRBJ1-1): KAGVTQTPRYLIKTRGQQVTLSCSPISGHRSVSWYQQTPGQGLQFLFEYFSETQRNKGNFPGRFSGRQFSNSRSEMNVSTLELGDSALYLCATRGSMNTEAFFGQGTRLTVV.

The chain is built from TRBV6-5 and TRBJ1-1; tentatively, D is TRBD1 (5 bases). CDR1 is MNHEY, CDR2 SVGAGI, per germline. Trimming took 3 bases from V and 1 from J, leaving 15 bases between them. This CDR3 spans 16 amino acids. CDR3 residues: CASSYGMPRANTEAFF. In DNA, the CDR3 is TGTGCCAGCAGTTATGGCATGCCCAGGGCGAACACTGAAGCTTTCTTT.

The chain couples TRBV15 to TRBJ1-1; 9 bases match TRBD1. In germline, CDR1 is LNHNV, CDR2 YYDKDF (reference sequence). There are 13 residues in the CDR3. V was clipped by 5 bases and J by 11 bases; unmatched bases: 9. The CDR3 sequence is CATSGLSQGAAFF. The CDR3 DNA follows: TGTGCCACCAGCGGGTTATCACAGGGGGCTGCTTTCTTT.

The chain couples TRBV6-5 to TRBJ1-1, with D perhaps TRBD1 (6 bases). Germline V gives CDR1 MNHEY, CDR2 SVGAGI. With 7 bases removed from V and 4 bases from J, the gap between germline ends came to 19 bases. This CDR3 has 15 residues. In DNA, the CDR3 is TGTGCCAGCACTAAAAGGGGGGGAGGGATCACTGAAGCTTTCTTT. Protein sequence: CASTKRGGGITEAFF.

V usage is TRBV9 and J usage is TRBJ2-3; 13 bases agree with TRBD2. Trimming removed 4 bases from V and 9 bases from J; junction bases left unmatched: 8. The CDR3 covers 15 residues. CDR1 SGDLS and CDR2 YYNGEE come from the germline V gene. DNA of the CDR3: TGTGCCAGCAGCCCCCGACTAGCGGGGGGTTTAACGCAGTATTTT. This sequence encodes CASSPRLAGGLTQYF.

The chain carries TRBV7-9 and TRBJ2-7; D ambiguous. Trimming took 4 bases from V and 2 from J, leaving 3 bases between them. From germline, CDR1 is SEHNR and CDR2 FQNEAQ (reference sequence). The CDR3 spans 11 residues. The CDR3 region has the DNA TGTGCCAGCAGCTCTACCTACGAGCAGTACTTC. Translating gives CASSSTYEQYF.

The chain has TRBV7-8 and TRBJ2-7, with 7 bases matching TRBD2. The V gene's germline CDR1 is SGHVS and CDR2 FQNEAQ. CDR3 length: 16 residues. The J segment lost 2 bases and the V segment lost 5 bases, leaving 12 bases of the junction unmatched. The CDR3 region has the DNA TGTGCCAGCAGCGCCGGTTCGTGGGGAGGGACCTACGAGCAGTACTTC. This encodes CASSAGSWGGTYEQYF.

V gene TRBV28 combines with J gene TRBJ2-4; 8 bases agree with TRBD1. CDR3 length: 13 amino acids. V shed 7 bases, J shed 6 bases, and the junction held 5 bases outside the gene matches. Per the germline V gene, CDR1 is MDHEN and CDR2 is SYDVKM. CDR3 amino acids: CASIRQGRNIQYF. Here the CDR3 DNA reads TGTGCCAGCATAAGACAGGGGCGAAACATTCAGTACTTC.

The J gene is TRBJ2-1, the V gene TRBV21-1; the table calls TRBD2, which could not be checked here. TRBV21-1 is designated a pseudogene. The CDR3 sequence is 14 residues long. The CDR3 sequence is CASSKTGFYNEQFF. As DNA, the CDR3 is TGTGCCAGCAGCAAAACGGGGTTCTACAATGAGCAGTTCTTC.